The rows below give T cell receptor beta chains drawn from one sample of a study of early T cells in non-severe SARS-CoV-2 infection. TCRdb re-called the 5' RACE reads with MiXCR, one entry per CDR3 protein. Altogether tens of thousands of distinct CDR3 sequences are present, around 12% being singletons, with the ten largest covering roughly 1.3%. The specimen sequenced was whole blood. The source is an adult who was a healthcare worker with PCR-confirmed SARS-CoV-2 infection or an uninfected control (not recorded which). Both conserved end residues are part of each CDR3. The D gene is left open where the match is weak. Clone sizes are given selectively: once, few, many, or a class where the clone is expanded.

V: TRBV7-9
size: many
D: .
J: TRBJ1-2
CDR3: CASSLEAYGYTF
DNA: TGTGCCAGCAGCTTAGAGGCCTATGGCTACACCTTC

V: TRBV7-2
size: few
D: .
J: TRBJ2-1
CDR3: CASSFQGYNEQFF
DNA: TGTGCCAGCAGCTTTCAGGGGTACAATGAGCAGTTCTTC

V: TRBV7-9
size: many
D: .
J: TRBJ1-2
CDR3: CASSPEGRGGYTF
DNA: TGTGCCAGCAGCCCAGAGGGACGGGGAGGCTACACCTTC

V: TRBV7-9
size: many
D: .
J: TRBJ2-2
CDR3: CASSENQVGTGELFF
DNA: TGTGCCAGCAGCGAGAACCAGGTTGGCACCGGGGAGCTGTTTTTT

V: TRBV7-9
size: many
D: TRBD1
J: TRBJ2-7
CDR3: CASSTMGTGGREQYF
DNA: TGTGCCAGCAGCACCATGGGGACAGGGGGCCGCGAGCAGTACTTC

V: TRBV5-4
size: many
D: .
J: TRBJ2-1
CDR3: CASSLLANEQFF
DNA: TGTGCCAGCAGCTTGTTGGCAAATGAGCAGTTCTTC

V: TRBV18
size: many
D: TRBD1
J: TRBJ1-2
CDR3: CASSSGQAYGYTF
DNA: TGTGCCAGCTCTTCCGGACAGGCCTATGGCTACACCTTC

V: TRBV28
size: few
D: .
J: TRBJ1-2
CDR3: CASSRIGYTF
DNA: TGTGCCAGCAGTAGAATCGGCTACACCTTC

V: TRBV2
size: .
D: .
J: TRBJ2-1
CDR3: CASRGSGAAHEQFF
DNA: TGTGCCAGCAGGGGTTCTGGCGCGGCTCATGAGCAGTTCTTC

V: TRBV29-1
size: many
D: .
J: TRBJ2-5
CDR3: CSASREIETQYF
DNA: TGCAGCGCCTCCAGGGAAATCGAGACCCAGTACTTC

V: TRBV6-5
size: .
D: .
J: TRBJ2-1
CDR3: CASSSRGSEQFF
DNA: TGTGCCAGCAGTTCCAGGGGTAGCGAGCAGTTCTTC

V: TRBV7-9
size: many
D: TRBD2
J: TRBJ2-3
CDR3: CASSLAGTSADTQYF
DNA: TGTGCCAGCAGCTTAGCAGGGACTAGCGCCGATACGCAGTATTTT

V: TRBV12-3/TRBV12-4
size: few
D: .
J: TRBJ1-1
CDR3: CASSLPPPRGHTEAFF
DNA: TGTGCCAGCAGTCTCCCCCCACCACGCGGTCACACTGAAGCTTTCTTT

V: TRBV24-1
size: many
D: .
J: TRBJ2-3
CDR3: CATSVQDTQYF
DNA: TGTGCCACCAGTGTCCAAGATACGCAGTATTTT

V: TRBV20-1
size: many
D: .
J: TRBJ2-1
CDR3: CSAQAGRFTYNEQFF
DNA: TGCAGTGCTCAGGCGGGCAGATTCACTTACAATGAGCAGTTCTTC

V: TRBV4-1
size: many
D: TRBD2
J: TRBJ2-4
CDR3: CASSQEHTSGRTIAKNIQYF
DNA: TGCGCCAGCAGCCAAGAACACACTAGCGGGAGGACGATAGCCAAAAACATTCAGTACTTC

V: TRBV12-3/TRBV12-4
size: many
D: .
J: TRBJ1-3
CDR3: CASSPSRGGSGNTIYF
DNA: TGTGCCAGCAGTCCCTCCAGGGGAGGTAGTGGAAACACCATATATTTT

V: TRBV6-5
size: .
D: .
J: TRBJ1-3
CDR3: CASSYRGKGNTIYF
DNA: TGTGCCAGCAGTTACCGGGGGAAAGGAAACACCATATATTTT

V: TRBV6-2/TRBV6-3
size: many
D: TRBD1
J: TRBJ1-1
CDR3: CASGQGAHTEAFF
DNA: TGTGCCAGCGGCCAGGGGGCGCACACTGAAGCTTTCTTT

V: TRBV27
size: many
D: .
J: TRBJ1-6
CDR3: CASSSLRSSYNSPLHF
DNA: TGTGCCAGCAGTTCCCTCAGAAGCTCCTATAATTCACCCCTCCACTTT

V: TRBV7-2
size: many
D: TRBD1
J: TRBJ1-2
CDR3: CASSTRTGLNYGYTF
DNA: TGTGCCAGCAGCACTCGGACAGGATTGAACTATGGCTACACCTTC

V: TRBV5-6
size: many
D: TRBD1
J: TRBJ2-7
CDR3: CASRRDRGPAGQYF
DNA: TGTGCCAGCAGGCGGGACAGGGGGCCCGCCGGGCAGTACTTC

V: TRBV10-3
size: many
D: .
J: TRBJ1-1
CDR3: CAISDLRENTEAFF
DNA: TGTGCCATCAGTGATTTAAGAGAGAACACTGAAGCTTTCTTT

V: TRBV5-1
size: .
D: .
J: TRBJ2-7
CDR3: CASSLGDSIYEQYF
DNA: TGCGCCAGCAGCTTGGGCGACTCGATCTACGAGCAGTACTTC

V: TRBV9
size: many
D: .
J: TRBJ2-4
CDR3: CASSVGERIKNIQYF
DNA: TGTGCCAGCAGCGTAGGTGAACGAATTAAAAACATTCAGTACTTC

V: TRBV2
size: many
D: TRBD2
J: TRBJ2-1
CDR3: CASSERRETTSGARNEQFF
DNA: TGTGCCAGCAGTGAACGCAGGGAAACGACTAGCGGGGCCCGCAATGAGCAGTTCTTC

V: TRBV6-2/TRBV6-3
size: .
D: .
J: TRBJ2-1
CDR3: CATILASSYNEQFF
DNA: TGTGCCACCATCCTCGCTAGCTCCTACAATGAGCAGTTCTTC

V: TRBV29-1
size: few
D: .
J: TRBJ1-1
CDR3: CSVQGSRPEAFF
DNA: TGCAGCGTTCAGGGGAGCAGGCCTGAAGCTTTCTTT

V: TRBV7-2
size: .
D: .
J: TRBJ1-1
CDR3: CASSLGGPREAFF
DNA: TGTGCCAGCAGCTTGGGGGGGCCGAGAGAAGCTTTCTTT

V: TRBV4-3
size: many
D: .
J: TRBJ2-4
CDR3: CASSTGVGGIVIQYF
DNA: TGCGCCAGCAGCACAGGGGTCGGGGGTATCGTCATTCAGTACTTC

V: TRBV5-6
size: many
D: .
J: TRBJ1-3
CDR3: CASSLDRAYSGNTIYF
DNA: TGTGCCAGCAGCCTCGATCGGGCCTACTCTGGAAACACCATATATTTT

V: TRBV29-1
size: .
D: .
J: TRBJ2-1
CDR3: CSVEVFNEQFF
DNA: TGCAGCGTTGAAGTTTTTAATGAGCAGTTCTTC

V: TRBV7-9
size: many
D: TRBD1
J: TRBJ2-7
CDR3: CASSRQGVYEQYF
DNA: TGTGCCAGCAGCCGACAGGGGGTGTACGAGCAGTACTTC

V: TRBV9
size: few
D: TRBD2
J: TRBJ2-1
CDR3: CASSVGSGSSYNEQFF
DNA: TGTGCCAGCAGCGTAGGCAGCGGGAGCTCCTACAATGAGCAGTTCTTC

V: TRBV6-2/TRBV6-3
size: many
D: TRBD1
J: TRBJ2-5
CDR3: CASSFRDSQETQYF
DNA: TGTGCCAGCAGTTTCCGGGACAGCCAAGAGACCCAGTACTTC

V: TRBV30
size: .
D: TRBD2
J: TRBJ2-1
CDR3: CAWRSLAGSYNEQFF
DNA: TGTGCCTGGAGGTCTCTAGCGGGCTCTTACAATGAGCAGTTCTTC

V: TRBV12-3/TRBV12-4
size: many
D: .
J: TRBJ1-1
CDR3: CASSLRPLMNTEAFF
DNA: TGTGCCAGCAGTTTGAGACCGCTCATGAACACTGAAGCTTTCTTT

V: TRBV12-3/TRBV12-4
size: many
D: TRBD1
J: TRBJ1-4
CDR3: CASSPGQGPTNEKLFF
DNA: TGTGCCAGCAGTCCCGGACAGGGCCCTACTAATGAAAAACTGTTTTTT

V: TRBV5-1
size: many
D: TRBD1
J: TRBJ2-5
CDR3: CASSFQGAGRETQYF
DNA: TGCGCCAGCAGCTTTCAGGGGGCTGGGAGGGAGACCCAGTACTTC

V: TRBV10-3
size: .
D: TRBD2
J: TRBJ2-7
CDR3: CAISESGGSYEQYF
DNA: TGTGCCATCAGTGAAAGCGGGGGCTCCTACGAGCAGTACTTC

V: TRBV7-9
size: many
D: .
J: TRBJ1-5
CDR3: CASSPEGYSNQPQHF
DNA: TGTGCCAGCAGCCCAGAGGGGTATAGCAATCAGCCCCAGCATTTT

V: TRBV12-3/TRBV12-4
size: many
D: .
J: TRBJ1-5
CDR3: CASSLALGSQPQHF
DNA: TGTGCCAGCAGTTTAGCTCTGGGGAGTCAGCCCCAGCATTTT

V: TRBV6-5
size: many
D: .
J: TRBJ2-7
CDR3: CASSLGSRSYEQYF
DNA: TGTGCCAGCAGTCTGGGGAGCAGGAGCTACGAGCAGTACTTC

V: TRBV28
size: many
D: TRBD2
J: TRBJ2-5
CDR3: CASSRGLGTTKYQETQYF
DNA: TGTGCCAGCAGCCGGGGACTAGGGACTACCAAGTACCAAGAGACCCAGTACTTC

V: TRBV6-2/TRBV6-3
size: many
D: .
J: TRBJ2-1
CDR3: CASTQDGFPYNEQFF
DNA: TGTGCCAGCACCCAGGACGGCTTTCCCTACAATGAGCAGTTCTTC

V: TRBV29-1
size: many
D: .
J: TRBJ2-3
CDR3: CSVEERRGRSDTQYF
DNA: TGCAGCGTTGAAGAAAGGCGGGGAAGGTCAGATACGCAGTATTTT

V: TRBV29-1
size: many
D: .
J: TRBJ2-1
CDR3: CSVAGDFSNEQFF
DNA: TGCAGCGTTGCGGGGGACTTTTCTAATGAGCAGTTCTTC

V: TRBV6-2/TRBV6-3
size: few
D: .
J: TRBJ1-1
CDR3: CASSYEVEEWTEAFF
DNA: TGTGCCAGCAGTTACGAGGTGGAGGAGTGGACTGAAGCTTTCTTT

V: TRBV20-1
size: many
D: .
J: TRBJ2-7
CDR3: CSARDLRYEQYF
DNA: TGCAGTGCTAGGGACCTCCGGTACGAGCAGTACTTC

V: TRBV20-1
size: many
D: TRBD1
J: TRBJ1-1
CDR3: CSALRDRGGTEAFF
DNA: TGCAGTGCCCTCCGGGACAGGGGTGGCACTGAAGCTTTCTTT

V: TRBV29-1
size: few
D: .
J: TRBJ2-2
CDR3: CSATGAGTGELFF
DNA: TGCAGCGCTACAGGAGCAGGTACCGGGGAGCTGTTTTTT

V: TRBV4-3
size: many
D: TRBD2
J: TRBJ2-7
CDR3: CASSQVLASGGLYYEQYF
DNA: TGCGCCAGCAGCCAAGTTCTGGCTAGCGGGGGCCTTTACTACGAGCAGTACTTC

V: TRBV5-1
size: many
D: TRBD1
J: TRBJ1-2
CDR3: CASSPQTGDYGYTF
DNA: TGCGCCAGCAGCCCACAGACAGGGGACTATGGCTACACCTTC

V: TRBV3-2
size: many
D: .
J: TRBJ2-4
CDR3: CASSQGANIQYF
DNA: TGTGCCAGCAGCCAAGGCGCAAACATTCAGTACTTC

V: TRBV20-1
size: .
D: TRBD2
J: TRBJ2-1
CDR3: CSASAGTIQFF
DNA: TGCAGTGCTAGTGCAGGGACTATTCAGTTCTTC

V: TRBV2
size: many
D: .
J: TRBJ2-2
CDR3: CASSEIENTGELFF
DNA: TGTGCCAGCAGTGAAATAGAGAACACCGGGGAGCTGTTTTTT

V: TRBV6-1
size: many
D: .
J: TRBJ2-7
CDR3: CASRKTGAKYEQYF
DNA: TGTGCCAGCAGAAAGACCGGGGCTAAGTACGAGCAGTACTTC

V: TRBV5-1
size: .
D: .
J: TRBJ1-1
CDR3: CASSQGRGPGNTEAFF
DNA: TGCGCCAGCAGCCAGGGACGAGGGCCAGGGAACACTGAAGCTTTCTTT